This TCR beta chain comes out of a study of cytomegalovirus exposure and HLA in healthy donors. PCR primers comprised 60 Vbeta and 13 Jbeta primers. Assay used: immunoSEQ multiplex PCR; TCRdb lists only in-frame clones, some missing. Reported are tens of thousands of clones; the ten largest clones contain less than 1.5%. Germline V gives CDR1 MGHDK, CDR2 SYGVNS. The CDR3 is 15 residues long. V lost 4 bases, J lost 7 bases, and 5 bases stayed unmatched. The sample comprised PBMCs. This clonotype was sampled from a woman younger than 45 in good health and CMV-seronegative. This chain connects TRBV25-1 to TRBJ1-6; 9 nucleotides match TRBD1. CDR3 amino acids: CASSATGTGNSPLHF. DNA for the CDR3: TGTGCCAGCAGTGCAACCGGGACAGGGAATTCACCCCTCCACTTT.